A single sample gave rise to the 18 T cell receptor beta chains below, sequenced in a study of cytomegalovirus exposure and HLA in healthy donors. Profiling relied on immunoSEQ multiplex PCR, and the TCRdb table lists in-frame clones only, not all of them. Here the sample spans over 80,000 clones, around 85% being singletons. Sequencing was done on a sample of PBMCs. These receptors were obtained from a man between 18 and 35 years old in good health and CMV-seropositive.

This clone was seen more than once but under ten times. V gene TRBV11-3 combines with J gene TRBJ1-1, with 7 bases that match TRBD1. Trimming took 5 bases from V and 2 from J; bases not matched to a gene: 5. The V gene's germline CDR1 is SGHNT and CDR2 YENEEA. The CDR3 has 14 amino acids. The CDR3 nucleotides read TGTGCCAGCAGCCCCGGGACAGACAACACTGAAGCTTTCTTT. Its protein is CASSPGTDNTEAFF.

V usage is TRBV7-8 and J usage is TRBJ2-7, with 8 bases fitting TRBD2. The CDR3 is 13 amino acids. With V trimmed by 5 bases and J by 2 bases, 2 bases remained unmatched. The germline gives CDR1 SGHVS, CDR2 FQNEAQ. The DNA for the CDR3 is TGTGCCAGCAGCACGACTAGCGCCTACGAGCAGTACGTC. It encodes CASSTTSAYEQYV.

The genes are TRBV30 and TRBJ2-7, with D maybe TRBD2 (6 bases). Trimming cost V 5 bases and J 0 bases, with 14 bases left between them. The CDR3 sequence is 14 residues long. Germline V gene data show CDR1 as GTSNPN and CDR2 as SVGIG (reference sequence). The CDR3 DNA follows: TGTGCCTGGGGGGCCGGGAGAGGCTCCTACGAGCAGTACTTC. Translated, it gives CAWGAGRGSYEQYF. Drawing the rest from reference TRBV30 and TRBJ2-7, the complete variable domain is SQTIHQWPATLVQPVGSPLSLECTVEGTSNPNLYWYRQAAGRGLQLLFYSVGIGQISSEVPQNLSASRPQDRQFILSSKKLLLSDSGFYLCAWGAGRGSYEQYFGPGTRLTVT.

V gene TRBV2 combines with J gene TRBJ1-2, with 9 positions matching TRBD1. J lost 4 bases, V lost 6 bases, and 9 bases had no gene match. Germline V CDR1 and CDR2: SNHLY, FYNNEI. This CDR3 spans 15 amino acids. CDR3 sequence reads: CASRVRTGDPYGYTF. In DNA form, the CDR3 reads TGTGCCAGCAGGGTCAGGACAGGGGACCCCTATGGCTACACCTTC.

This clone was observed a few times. The CDR3 nucleotides are TGTGCCAGCAGCACCACTAGCGGGAGGCCCTACGAGCAGTACTTC. Translation gives CASSTTSGRPYEQYF. The rearrangement joins TRBV4-2 to TRBJ2-7, with TRBD2 matching over 12 bases. The CDR3 sequence is 15 residues long. Trimming at V came to 5 bases and at J to 2 bases, leaving 4 bases not matched to a gene. Germline CDR1 LGHNA, CDR2 YNFKEQ.

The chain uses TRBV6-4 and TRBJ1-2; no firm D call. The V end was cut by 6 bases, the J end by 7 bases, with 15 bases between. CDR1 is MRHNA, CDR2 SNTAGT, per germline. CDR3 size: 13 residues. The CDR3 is CASRDSGLSGYTF. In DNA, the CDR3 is TGTGCCAGCAGAGATTCAGGTCTCTCTGGCTACACCTTC.

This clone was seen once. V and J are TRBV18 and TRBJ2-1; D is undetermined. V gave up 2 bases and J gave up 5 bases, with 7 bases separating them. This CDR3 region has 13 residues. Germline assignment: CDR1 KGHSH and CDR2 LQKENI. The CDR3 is CASSPSTNNEQFF. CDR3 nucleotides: TGTGCCAGCTCACCATCTACCAACAATGAGCAGTTCTTC.

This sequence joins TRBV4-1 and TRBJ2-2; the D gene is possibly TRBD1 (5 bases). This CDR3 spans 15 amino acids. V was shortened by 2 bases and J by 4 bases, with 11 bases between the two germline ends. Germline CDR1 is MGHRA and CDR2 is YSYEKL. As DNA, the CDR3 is TGCGCCAGCAGCCAAACAGGTATAGCCACCGGGGAGCTGTTTTTT. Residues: CASSQTGIATGELFF.

The CDR3 coding sequence is TGTGCCAGCAGCCCCGAGGCGGGACTAGGGGTGGCTGAAGCTTTCTTT. It yields the protein CASSPEAGLGVAEAFF. The chain combines TRBV7-8 with TRBJ1-1; D possibly corresponds to TRBD1 (5 bases). The ends were cut back, 5 bases at V and 6 bases at J, with 22 bases in the middle. CDR3 length: 16 amino acids. Germline assignment: CDR1 SGHVS and CDR2 FQNEAQ. The full variable domain, rest sourced from reference TRBV7-8 and TRBJ1-1, is GAGVSQSPRYKVAKRGQDVALRCDPISGHVSLFWYQQALGQGPEFLTYFQNEAQLDKSGLPSDRFFAERPEGSVSTLKIQRTQQEDSAVYLCASSPEAGLGVAEAFFGQGTRLTVV.

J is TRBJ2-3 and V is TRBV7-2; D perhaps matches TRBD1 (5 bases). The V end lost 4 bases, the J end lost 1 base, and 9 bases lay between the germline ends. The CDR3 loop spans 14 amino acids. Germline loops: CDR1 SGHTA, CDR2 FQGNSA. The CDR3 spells CASSWGPGTDTQYF. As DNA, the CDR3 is TGTGCCAGCAGCTGGGGCCCCGGCACAGATACGCAGTATTTT.

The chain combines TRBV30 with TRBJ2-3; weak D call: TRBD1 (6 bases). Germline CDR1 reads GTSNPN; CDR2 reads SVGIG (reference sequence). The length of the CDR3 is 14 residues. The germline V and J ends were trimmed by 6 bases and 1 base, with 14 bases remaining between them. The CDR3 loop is CACSVAGGTDTQYF. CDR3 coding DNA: TGTGCCTGTTCCGTGGCAGGGGGCACAGATACGCAGTATTTT.

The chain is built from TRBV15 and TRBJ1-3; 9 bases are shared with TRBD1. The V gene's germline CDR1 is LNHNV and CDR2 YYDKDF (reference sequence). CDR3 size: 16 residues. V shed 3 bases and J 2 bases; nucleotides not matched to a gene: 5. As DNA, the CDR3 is TGTGCCACCAGCAGGGCACGGACAGGGGCTGGAAACACCATATATTTT. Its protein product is CATSRARTGAGNTIYF. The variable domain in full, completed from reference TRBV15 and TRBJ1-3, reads DAMVIQNPRYQVTQFGKPVTLSCSQTLNHNVMYWYQQKSSQAPKLLFHYYDKDFNNEADTPDNFQSRRPNTSFCFLDIRSPGLGDTAMYLCATSRARTGAGNTIYFGEGSWLTVV.

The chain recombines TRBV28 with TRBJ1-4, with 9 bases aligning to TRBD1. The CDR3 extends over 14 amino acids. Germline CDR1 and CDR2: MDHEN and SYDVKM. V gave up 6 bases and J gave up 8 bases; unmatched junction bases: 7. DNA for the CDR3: TGTGCCAGCAGCCTACAGGGGGCAGGGGAAAAACTGTTTTTT. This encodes CASSLQGAGEKLFF.

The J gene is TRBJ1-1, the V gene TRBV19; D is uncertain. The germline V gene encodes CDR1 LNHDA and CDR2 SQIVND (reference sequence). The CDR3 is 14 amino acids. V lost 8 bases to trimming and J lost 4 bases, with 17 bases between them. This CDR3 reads CASSGGPLGTEAFF. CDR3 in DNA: TGTGCCAGTTCCGGCGGCCCCCTGGGCACTGAAGCTTTCTTT.

In DNA, the CDR3 is TGTGCCAGTAGAGGGGGGACAGGGGTGGGCATTCAGTACTTC. Amino acid sequence: CASRGGTGVGIQYF. The rearrangement links TRBV19 to TRBJ2-4; 10 bases fit TRBD1. Germline V gene data show CDR1 as LNHDA and CDR2 as SQIVND (reference sequence). The CDR3 loop spans 14 amino acids. The trim removed 6 bases at V and 9 bases at J, leaving 8 bases unmatched. Full variable domain (missing parts from reference TRBV19 and TRBJ2-4): DGGITQSPKYLFRKEGQNVTLSCEQNLNHDAMYWYRQDPGQGLRLIYYSQIVNDFQKGDIAEGYSVSREKKESFPLTVTSAQKNPTAFYLCASRGGTGVGIQYFGAGTRLSVL.

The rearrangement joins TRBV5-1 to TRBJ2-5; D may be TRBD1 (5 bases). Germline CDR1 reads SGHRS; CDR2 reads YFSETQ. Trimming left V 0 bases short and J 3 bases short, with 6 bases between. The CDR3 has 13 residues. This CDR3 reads CASSLAQEETQYF. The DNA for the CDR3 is TGCGCCAGCAGCTTGGCACAGGAAGAGACCCAGTACTTC.

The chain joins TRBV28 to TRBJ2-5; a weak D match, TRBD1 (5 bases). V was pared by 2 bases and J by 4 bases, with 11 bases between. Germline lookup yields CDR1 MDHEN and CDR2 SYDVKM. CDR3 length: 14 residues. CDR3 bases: TGTGCCAGCAGTTTAAGGGTAGGGGCAGAGACCCAGTACTTC. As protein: CASSLRVGAETQYF.

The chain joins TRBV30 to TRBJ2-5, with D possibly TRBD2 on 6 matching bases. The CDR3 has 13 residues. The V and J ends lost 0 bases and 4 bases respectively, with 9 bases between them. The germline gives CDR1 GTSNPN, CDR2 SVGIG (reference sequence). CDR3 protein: CAWSVRRGETQYF. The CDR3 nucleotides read TGTGCCTGGAGTGTACGGCGGGGAGAGACCCAGTACTTC.